Listed below are T cell receptor beta chains from one sample, sequenced in a study of blood T cell repertoires in COVID-19. Sequenced by immunoSEQ multiplex PCR; TCRdb stores in-frame clones only, minus some. The sample includes roughly 96,000 clones, 82% of them seen just once. The sequenced sample was peripheral blood. These receptors were taken from a man older than 75 with acute or convalescent COVID-19. CDR3s include the opening cysteine and the closing phenylalanine or tryptophan. A D gene is named only where the DNA matches it firmly. Clone size is not always given. Where it is, it says once, few, many or a class for expanded clones.

clone size	J gene	V gene	D gene	CDR3 protein	CDR3 DNA
-	TRBJ1-5	TRBV4-1	-	CASSQGLPQPQHF	TGCGCCAGCAGCCAAGGACTCCCTCAGCCCCAGCATTTT
-	TRBJ1-1	TRBV28	-	CASSLWGSRGTQWVNTEAFF	TGTGCCAGCAGTTTATGGGGGTCTCGGGGGACTCAATGGGTAAACACTGAAGCTTTCTTT
-	TRBJ2-7	TRBV30	-	CAWSNQGPYEQYF	TGTGCCTGGAGTAACCAGGGGCCCTACGAGCAGTACTTC
-	TRBJ1-6	TRBV9	TRBD1	CASSVALAGGADSPLHF	TGTGCCAGCAGCGTAGCTCTGGCAGGGGGCGCGGATTCACCCCTCCACTTT
-	TRBJ2-1	TRBV10-3	TRBD1	CAISPGGVYNEQFF	TGTGCCATCAGTCCAGGGGGCGTTTACAATGAGCAGTTCTTC
-	TRBJ2-1	TRBV27	-	CASSLGSQYNEQFF	TGTGCCAGCAGTTTAGGCAGTCAATACAATGAGCAGTTCTTC
few	TRBJ2-7	TRBV7-9	TRBD1	CASSTGQAPFEQYF	TGTGCCAGCAGCACCGGACAGGCGCCCTTCGAGCAGTACTTC
-	TRBJ2-7	TRBV28	-	CATFSTGAGVSYEQYF	TGTGCCACCTTCTCCACCGGGGCAGGGGTGTCCTACGAGCAGTACTTC
-	TRBJ2-3	TRBV9	-	CASSVGSQGSTDTQYF	TGTGCCAGCAGCGTAGGTTCCCAGGGTAGCACAGATACGCAGTATTTT
few	TRBJ2-3	TRBV4-1	TRBD2	CASSPSPAGGTDTQYF	TGCGCCAGCAGCCCCTCCCCAGCGGGAGGGACAGATACGCAGTATTTT
-	TRBJ1-2	TRBV28	-	CASSTTDSVVYGYTF	TGTGCCAGCAGTACCACAGATTCCGTTGTCTATGGCTACACCTTC
-	TRBJ2-4	TRBV3-1/TRBV3-2	-	CASSPGLKNIQYF	TGTGCCAGCAGCCCAGGACTCAAAAACATTCAGTACTTC
-	TRBJ2-1	TRBV28	-	CASSPPRAGQFF	TGTGCCAGCAGTCCGCCGCGGGCCGGGCAGTTCTTC
-	TRBJ2-2	TRBV6-5	-	CASMRSGTGELFF	TGTGCCAGCATGAGGTCGGGGACCGGGGAGCTGTTTTTT
-	TRBJ2-2	TRBV30	-	CAWSGGGVSGGELFF	TGTGCCTGGAGTGGGGGCGGAGTGTCTGGCGGGGAGCTGTTTTTT
-	TRBJ1-2	TRBV19	TRBD1	CASNADRGSDYGYTF	TGTGCCAGTAACGCGGACAGGGGCTCCGACTATGGCTACACCTTC
-	TRBJ2-7	TRBV7-2	TRBD1	CASSPDRGYEQYF	TGTGCCAGCAGCCCGGACAGGGGGTACGAGCAGTACTTC
-	TRBJ1-5	TRBV30	-	CAWRGRGGNQPQHF	TGTGCCTGGAGGGGGAGGGGAGGCAATCAGCCCCAGCATTTT
once	TRBJ2-1	TRBV14	-	CASSPRRGPGNEQFF	TGTGCCAGCAGCCCCCGGAGGGGGCCAGGGAATGAGCAGTTCTTC
-	TRBJ1-5	TRBV28	-	CASSLGPQTQHF	TGTGCCAGCAGTCTGGGCCCGCAAACCCAGCATTTT
-	TRBJ2-7	TRBV29-1	TRBD1	CSVQTGYEQYF	TGCAGCGTCCAGACAGGGTACGAGCAGTACTTC
-	TRBJ2-1	TRBV7-2	TRBD2	CASSPRLAGGRYNEQFF	TGTGCCAGCAGCCCAAGACTAGCGGGGGGCAGGTACAATGAGCAGTTCTTC